These 32 T cell receptor beta chains share one sample of origin, sequenced in a study of Ad26.COV2.S vaccination and SARS-CoV-2 variants. Specified treatment: around 19 received Ad26.COV2.S at low or high dose, single or two shots; roughly five received placebo; per-sample allocation not given. All samples were drawn on day 63, counting from the first vaccine or placebo injection. Some clones are missing from TCRdb's copy, which holds only in-frame ones; the method was immunoSEQ multiplex PCR. The table includes about 420,000 clones, approximately 88% detected once. Sequences were derived from peripheral blood, sampled in a trial of Ad26.COV2.S vaccine versus placebo. The receptors originated from a person aged 18-65 years who received the Ad26.COV2.S COVID-19 vaccine or a placebo.

The chain recombines TRBV5-1 with TRBJ2-3, with D possibly TRBD2 on 5 matching bases. Germline assignment: CDR1 SGHRS and CDR2 YFSETQ. Trimming cost V 5 bases and J 4 bases, with 17 bases left between them. This CDR3 spans 15 amino acids. CDR3 sequence: CASSPPGFRSDTQYF. As DNA, the CDR3 is TGCGCCAGCAGTCCCCCGGGGTTCCGTTCAGATACGCAGTATTTT. The whole variable domain, remainder taken from reference TRBV5-1 and TRBJ2-3, is KAGVTQTPRYLIKTRGQQVTLSCSPISGHRSVSWYQQTPGQGLQFLFEYFSETQRNKGNFPGRFSGRQFSNSRSEMNVSTLELGDSALYLCASSPPGFRSDTQYFGPGTRLTVL.

Concerning this clone itself: At the DNA level, this CDR3 is encoded by other sequences in the same sample as well. The chain employs TRBV5-6 and TRBJ2-2, with a weak D call TRBD1 (6 bases). Germline values: CDR1 SGHDT, CDR2 YYEEEE. The CDR3 contains 13 residues. The V gene lost 3 bases and the J gene lost 5 bases, with 8 bases spanning the gap. The CDR3 sequence: CASSSQGTGELFF. In DNA form, the CDR3 reads TGTGCCAGCAGCTCCCAGGGGACCGGGGAGCTGTTTTTT.

The chain recombines TRBV4-3 with TRBJ2-1; TRBD2 aligns across 10 bases. Germline V gives CDR1 LGHNA, CDR2 YSLEER. The CDR3 has 15 residues. V gave up 3 bases and J gave up 6 bases; unmatched junction bases: 5. The CDR3 sequence: CASSQSGGAFNEQFF. The CDR3 bases are TGCGCCAGCAGCCAGAGCGGGGGGGCCTTCAATGAGCAGTTCTTC.

The rearrangement joins TRBV9 to TRBJ1-2; D gene uncertain. Germline values: CDR1 SGDLS, CDR2 YYNGEE. V lost 4 bases to trimming and J lost 7 bases, with 17 bases between them. There are 14 residues in the CDR3. CDR3 in amino acids: CASSPPHRDGGYTF. CDR3 DNA sequence: TGTGCCAGCAGCCCTCCACATAGGGATGGTGGCTACACCTTC.

The chain combines TRBV9 with TRBJ2-2; D is ambiguous. Germline CDR1 and CDR2: SGDLS and YYNGEE. The V end was cut by 0 bases, the J end by 5 bases, with 11 bases between. There are 15 residues in the CDR3. CDR3 nucleotide sequence: TGTGCCAGCAGCGTAGGCCAGGCCCCTACCGGGGAGCTGTTTTTT. Amino acids: CASSVGQAPTGELFF.

The chain carries TRBV9 and TRBJ2-6; D is unresolved. V was clipped by 4 bases and J by 0 bases, with 8 bases between them. The germline V gene encodes CDR1 SGDLS and CDR2 YYNGEE. The CDR3 covers 15 residues. The CDR3 sequence: CASSSDRSGANVLTF. As DNA, the CDR3 is TGTGCCAGCAGCTCAGACCGCTCTGGGGCCAACGTCCTGACTTTC.

The V and J genes are TRBV6-2 or TRBV6-3 and TRBJ1-2; D gene unclear. Germline CDR1 is MNHEY and CDR2 is SVGEGT. Trimming removed 0 bases at V and 4 bases at J, with 12 bases between. There are 15 residues in the CDR3. CDR3 in DNA: TGTGCCAGCAGTTACTCGAAATGGTCGGGCTATGGCTACACCTTC. Amino acids: CASSYSKWSGYGYTF.

This clone was observed a single time. The V and J genes are TRBV30 and TRBJ1-2; 12 bases are a match to TRBD1. Germline V gives CDR1 GTSNPN, CDR2 SVGIG (reference sequence). The V segment lost 3 bases and the J segment 10 bases; nucleotides outside the gene matches: 12. CDR3 length equals 15 residues. Here the CDR3 reads CAWRVNTGTGGSYTF. DNA of the CDR3: TGTGCCTGGAGAGTTAATACCGGGACAGGGGGCTCCTACACCTTC.

A word on this clone: Other DNA sequences in the sample encode the same CDR3. This rearrangement joins TRBV7-8 to TRBJ1-3; D not resolved. V was clipped by 0 bases and J by 2 bases, with 5 bases between them. CDR1 is SGHVS and CDR2 is FQNEAQ in the germline V gene. CDR3 size: 14 residues. CDR3 sequence (DNA): TGTGCCAGCAGCTTAGCAGGGACTGGAAACACCATATATTTT. Its translation is CASSLAGTGNTIYF.

The CDR3 reads CASSLPGRAYEQYF. In DNA form, the CDR3 reads TGTGCCAGCAGTCTCCCGGGGAGGGCCTACGAGCAGTACTTC. The chain employs TRBV28 and TRBJ2-7; 7 bases agree with TRBD2. Unmatched junction bases numbered 6, after V lost 5 bases and J lost 2 bases. The CDR3 length is 14 residues. Germline V gives CDR1 MDHEN, CDR2 SYDVKM. The full variable domain, rest sourced from reference TRBV28 and TRBJ2-7, is DVKVTQSSRYLVKRTGEKVFLECVQDMDHENMFWYRQDPGLGLRLIYFSYDVKMKEKGDIPEGYSVSREKKERFSLILESASTNQTSMYLCASSLPGRAYEQYFGPGTRLTVT.

This clone was observed a single time. This CDR3 is CASSLSGTGIYEQYF. The DNA of the CDR3 is TGCGCCAGCAGCTTGTCGGGGACAGGGATCTACGAGCAGTACTTC. This sequence joins TRBV5-1 and TRBJ2-7; 9 bases are a match to TRBD1. This CDR3 contains 15 residues. CDR1 and CDR2 from the germline V gene are SGHRS and YFSETQ. V trimming: 1 base; J trimming: 3 bases; junction bases outside the gene matches: 5.

V and J are TRBV14 and TRBJ1-2; 8 bases line up with TRBD1. Germline CDR1 reads SGHDN; CDR2 reads FVKESK. The CDR3 extends over 15 amino acids. After removal of 4 bases from V and 4 bases from J, the junction contained 8 bases not matched to a gene. The CDR3 DNA sequence: TGTGCCAGCAGCCCCGAGACAGGGGTAATCTATGGCTACACCTTC. This sequence encodes CASSPETGVIYGYTF. Drawing the rest from reference TRBV14 and TRBJ1-2, the complete variable domain is EAGVTQFPSHSVIEKGQTVTLRCDPISGHDNLYWYRRVMGKEIKFLLHFVKESKQDESGMPNNRFLAERTGGTYSTLKVQPAELEDSGVYFCASSPETGVIYGYTFGSGTRLTVV.

The chain is built from TRBV6-5 and TRBJ2-1; TRBD1 agrees at 9 bases. Germline lookup yields CDR1 MNHEY and CDR2 SVGAGI. This CDR3 comprises 13 residues. The V segment lost 6 bases and the J segment 6 bases; nucleotides outside the gene matches: 3. CDR3 amino acids: CASRDRGRNEQFF. The CDR3 nucleotides are TGTGCCAGCAGGGACAGGGGTCGCAATGAGCAGTTCTTC.

The chain links TRBV19 to TRBJ2-1; the match to TRBD2 covers 9 bases. J gave up 10 bases and V 3 bases, and 10 bases lay outside the gene matches. This CDR3 contains 15 residues. Per the germline V gene, CDR1 is LNHDA and CDR2 is SQIVND (reference sequence). The CDR3 here is CASSIMVAGAGEQFF. CDR3 nucleotides: TGTGCCAGTAGTATCATGGTAGCGGGGGCTGGAGAGCAGTTCTTC.

The gene calls are TRBV4-2 and TRBJ1-2; TRBD1 matches at 8 bases. The V gene's germline CDR1 is LGHNA and CDR2 YNFKEQ. The CDR3 is 16 amino acids. V gave up 1 base and J gave up 3 bases; unmatched junction bases: 7. CDR3 in amino acids: CASSQVGQGGHYGYTF. Written as DNA, the CDR3 is TGTGCCAGCAGCCAAGTCGGACAGGGAGGACACTATGGCTACACCTTC.

This clone was recorded only once. This rearrangement joins TRBV30 to TRBJ1-2; maybe TRBD1 (5 bases). With 3 bases removed from V and 4 bases from J, the gap between germline ends came to 15 bases. Germline-derived CDR1 and CDR2 are GTSNPN and SVGIG (reference sequence). The CDR3 length is 14 residues. The CDR3 spells CAWSAQEGSYGYTF. The CDR3 nucleotides read TGTGCCTGGAGCGCACAGGAGGGCTCCTATGGCTACACCTTC.

This sequence joins TRBV6-2 or TRBV6-3 and TRBJ2-7; possible D gene TRBD2, 7 bases. The CDR3 contains 16 residues. The germline CDR1 and CDR2 sequences are MNHEY and SVGEGT. Trimming shortened V by 2 bases and J by 3 bases, and 17 bases separated the two germline ends. The CDR3 sequence is CASSYTPVRGLYEQYF. As DNA, the CDR3 is TGTGCCAGCAGTTACACCCCCGTGCGGGGGCTCTACGAGCAGTACTTC.

This chain links TRBV12-5 with TRBJ1-4, with TRBD1 matching over 9 bases. This CDR3 has 19 residues. Unmatched junction bases numbered 16, after V lost 0 bases and J lost 8 bases. Germline V gene lookup returns CDR1 LGHNT and CDR2 FRNRAP. The CDR3 reads CASGLVPGQGTVWKEKLFF. The DNA for the CDR3 is TGTGCTAGTGGTTTGGTACCGGGACAGGGAACCGTGTGGAAAGAAAAACTGTTTTTT.

The chain joins TRBV19 to TRBJ1-6; 10 nucleotides align to TRBD1. The J segment lost 11 bases and the V segment lost 4 bases, leaving 11 bases of the junction unmatched. The CDR3 loop spans 16 amino acids. CDR1 is LNHDA, CDR2 SQIVND, per germline (reference sequence). CDR3 DNA sequence: TGTGCCAGTAGTAAAGGGACAGGGGCTCGAGAGACACCCCTCCACTTT. It encodes CASSKGTGARETPLHF. Together with reference TRBV19 and TRBJ1-6, the CDR3 gives the full variable domain: DGGITQSPKYLFRKEGQNVTLSCEQNLNHDAMYWYRQDPGQGLRLIYYSQIVNDFQKGDIAEGYSVSREKKESFPLTVTSAQKNPTAFYLCASSKGTGARETPLHFGNGTRLTVT.

J is TRBJ2-5 and V is TRBV19; TRBD2 is a possible D gene (6 bases). The V end was cut by 8 bases, the J end by 5 bases, with 18 bases between. Germline CDR1 reads LNHDA; CDR2 reads SQIVND (reference sequence). The CDR3 is 14 amino acids. In DNA form, the CDR3 reads TGTGCCAGTCAAAAGGGGAGGAATTCGGAGACCCAGTACTTC. It specifies CASQKGRNSETQYF.

V usage is TRBV28 and J usage is TRBJ2-7; D gene unclear. V shed 2 bases and J shed 0 bases, with 11 bases lying between them. CDR1 is MDHEN and CDR2 is SYDVKM in the germline V gene. This CDR3 is 15 amino acids long. The CDR3 loop is CASSLAWDSSYEQYF. Written as DNA, the CDR3 is TGTGCCAGCAGTTTAGCATGGGATAGCTCCTACGAGCAGTACTTC.

This chain connects TRBV20-1 to TRBJ2-2; no clear D. Trimming took off 3 bases at V and 4 bases at J, with 3 bases between the two ends. CDR3 length equals 11 residues. From germline, CDR1 is DFQATT and CDR2 SNEGSKA (reference sequence). CDR3 bases: TGCAGTGCTAGGAGCACCGGGGAGCTGTTTTTT. This sequence encodes CSARSTGELFF.

The chain links TRBV3-1 (or the pseudogene TRBV3-2) to TRBJ2-1, with 12 bases that match TRBD2. V lost 6 bases, J lost 3 bases, and 3 bases stayed unmatched. The CDR3 spans 15 residues. CDR1 and CDR2 (germline): LGHDT, YNNKEL (reference sequence). The CDR3 coding sequence is TGTGCCAGCAGTCTACTAGCGGGGGGCTACAATGAGCAGTTCTTC. Translation gives CASSLLAGGYNEQFF.

There are a few counts of this clone. The CDR3 DNA follows: TGTGCCAGCAGCCCATGGGGGGAACTTGGCTACACCTTC. This encodes CASSPWGELGYTF. This chain joins TRBV6-2 or TRBV6-3 and TRBJ1-2, with D tentatively TRBD1 (5 bases). The germline gives CDR1 MNHEY, CDR2 SVGEGT. The CDR3 has 13 amino acids. Trimming cost V 6 bases and J 7 bases, with 15 bases left between them.

The V and J genes are TRBV7-2 and TRBJ1-1, with TRBD1 matching over 8 bases. V lost 1 base to trimming and J lost 10 bases; unmatched junction nucleotides: 8. The CDR3 length is 14 residues. Germline V CDR1 and CDR2: SGHTA, FQGNSA. The CDR3 DNA reads TGTGCCAGCAGCTTAGGTAACAGGGGGTACAGAGCTTTCTTT. Its protein product is CASSLGNRGYRAFF.

V gene TRBV18 combines with J gene TRBJ1-1; tentative D call: TRBD1 (5 bases). The V gene lost 2 bases and the J gene lost 5 bases, with 15 bases spanning the gap. Germline CDR1 and CDR2: KGHSH and LQKENI. The CDR3 length is 15 residues. The CDR3 loop is CASSPSAGLKTEAFF. CDR3 DNA: TGTGCCAGCTCACCAAGTGCAGGGTTAAAAACTGAAGCTTTCTTT. The entire variable domain, with the rest obtained from reference TRBV18 and TRBJ1-1, is as follows: NAGVMQNPRHLVRRRGQEARLRCSPMKGHSHVYWYRQLPEEGLKFMVYLQKENIIDESGMPKERFSAEFPKEGPSILRIQQVVRGDSAAYFCASSPSAGLKTEAFFGQGTRLTVV.

The chain carries TRBV6-2 or TRBV6-3 and TRBJ2-7; unclear D gene. The CDR3 extends over 16 amino acids. Germline V gene data show CDR1 as MNHEY and CDR2 as SVGEGT. V gave up 2 bases and J gave up 0 bases, with 14 bases separating them. The CDR3 loop reads CASSYPPMGYSYEQYF. DNA for the CDR3: TGTGCCAGCAGTTACCCACCCATGGGATACTCCTACGAGCAGTACTTC.

This clone was recorded once. The chain recombines TRBV7-2 with TRBJ1-1, with unresolved D. There are 15 residues in the CDR3. V was pared by 4 bases and J by 1 base, with 13 bases between. Germline V gives CDR1 SGHTA, CDR2 FQGNSA. CDR3 nucleotide sequence: TGTGCCAGCAGCTCCCGGATCTGGGGGAACACTGAAGCTTTCTTT. Translated, it gives CASSSRIWGNTEAFF. Full variable domain (missing parts from reference TRBV7-2 and TRBJ1-1): GAGVSQSPSNKVTEKGKDVELRCDPISGHTALYWYRQSLGQGLEFLIYFQGNSAPDKSGLPSDRFSAERTGGSVSTLTIQRTQQEDSAVYLCASSSRIWGNTEAFFGQGTRLTVV.

The CDR3 here is CASSQGQGRGGELFF. The CDR3 DNA sequence: TGTGCCAGCAGCCAAGGTCAGGGGAGAGGCGGGGAGCTGTTTTTT. This rearrangement joins TRBV3-1 (or the pseudogene TRBV3-2) to TRBJ2-2; weak D call: TRBD1 (6 bases). The germline V gene has CDR1 LGHDT and CDR2 YNNKEL (reference sequence). The V gene lost 1 base and the J gene lost 7 bases, with 13 bases spanning the gap. This CDR3 is built from 15 residues.

The chain is built from TRBV28 and TRBJ1-3, with 8 bases fitting TRBD1. After removal of 5 bases from V and 4 bases from J, the junction contained 7 bases not matched to a gene. The CDR3 has 15 residues. CDR1 and CDR2 (germline): MDHEN, SYDVKM. For the CDR3, the DNA is TGTGCCAGCAGTCCAAAAGGACAGGGAGGAAACACCATATATTTT. Amino acids: CASSPKGQGGNTIYF.

The chain has TRBV7-9 and TRBJ1-4; 7 positions agree with TRBD1. The germline CDR1 and CDR2 sequences are SEHNR and FQNEAQ (reference sequence). CDR3 size: 16 residues. V lost 3 bases and J lost 4; bases outside the gene matches: 8. The CDR3 nucleotides are TGTGCCAGCAGCTTCGGTTGGGGACAGAGTAATGAAAAACTGTTTTTT. Translated: CASSFGWGQSNEKLFF.

The CDR3 is CASSDGFGSPPALNIQYF. The CDR3 DNA reads TGTGCCAGCAGTGACGGCTTTGGGAGTCCACCTGCCTTAAACATTCAGTACTTC. This chain links TRBV2 with TRBJ2-4, with a possible D match to TRBD2 (5 bases). The CDR3 consists of 18 residues. The V end was cut by 3 bases, the J end by 6 bases, with 24 bases between. The germline gives CDR1 SNHLY, CDR2 FYNNEI.